What follows are 18 T cell receptor beta chains derived from one specimen sequenced in a study of cytomegalovirus exposure and HLA in healthy donors. 13 Jbeta primers and 60 Vbeta primers were used for the PCR. Produced via immunoSEQ multiplex PCR; TCRdb's table is partial and in-frame only. The sample has under 70,000 clones, 65% to 70% seen once. Input material: PBMCs. These receptors were obtained from a woman in her twenties or thirties in good health and CMV-seronegative.

The chain uses TRBV27 and TRBJ1-2; no clear D. Germline-derived CDR1 and CDR2 are MNHEY and SMNVEV (reference sequence). V was cut by 5 bases and J by 3 bases, with 16 bases left in between. This CDR3 is built from 15 residues. CDR3 loop: CASSLVARSHYGYTF. CDR3 nucleotide sequence: TGTGCCAGCAGTCTGGTAGCGCGGTCTCACTATGGCTACACCTTC.

V gene TRBV6-1 combines with J gene TRBJ2-7; 8 bases are a match to TRBD1. V lost 5 bases, J lost 4 bases, and 7 bases stayed unmatched. The CDR3 has 14 amino acids. Germline V gene sequence: CDR1 MNHNS, CDR2 SASEGT. The CDR3 loop reads CASSPGTGVYEQYF. CDR3 in DNA: TGTGCCAGCAGTCCCGGGACAGGAGTTTACGAGCAGTACTTC.

V usage is TRBV10-3 and J usage is TRBJ1-2; 9 nucleotides match TRBD1. Germline-derived CDR1 and CDR2 are ENHRY and SYGVKD. V trimming: 10 bases; J trimming: 2 bases; junction bases outside the gene matches: 2. This CDR3 has 12 amino acids. CDR3: CASGTGNYGYTF. CDR3 nucleotides: TGTGCCAGCGGGACAGGGAACTATGGCTACACCTTC.

The count of this clone is one. This sequence joins TRBV10-1 and TRBJ2-7, with 7 bases aligning to TRBD2. The CDR3 is made up of 14 amino acids. The trim removed 0 bases at V and 3 bases at J, leaving 2 bases unmatched. Germline CDR1 and CDR2: WNHNN and SYGVQD (reference sequence). As DNA, the CDR3 is TGCGCCAGCAGTGAGTCCGGACTAGACTACGAGCAGTACTTC. It specifies CASSESGLDYEQYF.

This chain's CDR3 is CASSPGQGGFYNEQFF. The DNA of the CDR3 is TGCGCCAGCAGCCCGGGACAGGGGGGGTTCTACAATGAGCAGTTCTTC. The chain combines TRBV4-1 with TRBJ2-1, with 11 bases that match TRBD1. The CDR3 runs to 16 residues. Trimming at V came to 4 bases and at J to 3 bases, leaving 5 bases not matched to a gene. CDR1 MGHRA and CDR2 YSYEKL come from the germline V gene.

This clone turned up a few times. This chain joins TRBV6-6 and TRBJ1-1, with a possible D match to TRBD1 (6 bases). The CDR3 runs to 14 residues. CDR1 is MNHNY and CDR2 is SVGAGI in the germline V gene (reference sequence). V lost 4 bases and J 3 bases, leaving 12 bases between the germline ends. In DNA form, the CDR3 reads TGTGCCAGCAGTTTGACAAGACAGGACACTGAAGCTTTCTTT. It codes for CASSLTRQDTEAFF.

The J gene is TRBJ2-3, the V gene TRBV27; the D gene is possibly TRBD2 (5 bases). Germline V gene lookup returns CDR1 MNHEY and CDR2 SMNVEV (reference sequence). The CDR3 totals 15 residues. Trimming removed 5 bases at V and 0 bases at J, with 12 bases between. CDR3: CASSQLVLSTDTQYF. The CDR3 DNA sequence: TGTGCCAGCAGTCAACTAGTCCTTAGCACAGATACGCAGTATTTT.

This chain joins TRBV4-1 and TRBJ2-7, with D tentatively TRBD1 (5 bases). This CDR3 comprises 14 residues. Trimming took off 1 base at V and 3 bases at J, with 10 bases between the two ends. Germline V CDR1 and CDR2: MGHRA, YSYEKL. This CDR3 reads CASSQGPRDYEQYF. The CDR3 nucleotides are TGCGCCAGCAGCCAAGGGCCCAGGGACTACGAGCAGTACTTC.

This clone has more than one count but fewer than ten. V gene TRBV5-1 combines with J gene TRBJ2-1; TRBD2 matches 9 bases. V dropped 0 bases and J dropped 5; count of bases not matched to a gene: 3. The CDR3 has 15 residues. Looked up from germline, CDR1 is SGHRS and CDR2 is YFSETQ. In nucleotides, the CDR3 is TGCGCCAGCAGCTTGGTAGCGGGGGAGCACAATGAGCAGTTCTTC. It translates to CASSLVAGEHNEQFF.

This clone was seen a few times. Other DNA variants within this sample encode the same CDR3. CDR3 bases: TGTGCCAGCAACCAGGGGCCGGCCTACGAGCAGTACTTC. It codes for CASNQGPAYEQYF. The chain is built from TRBV7-8 and TRBJ2-7; D may be TRBD1 (6 bases). The germline V and J ends were trimmed by 7 bases and 2 bases, with 12 bases remaining between them. Looked up from germline, CDR1 is SGHVS and CDR2 is FQNEAQ. There are 13 residues in the CDR3.

J is TRBJ2-3 and V is TRBV6-5; 10 positions agree with TRBD2. From germline, CDR1 is MNHEY and CDR2 SVGAGI. Trimming at V came to 7 bases and at J to 3 bases, leaving 1 base not matched to a gene. This CDR3 is 13 amino acids long. CDR3 nucleotides: TGTGCCAGCAAACTAGCGGGAACAGATACGCAGTATTTT. It encodes CASKLAGTDTQYF.

V gene TRBV4-1 combines with J gene TRBJ1-5, with D perhaps matching TRBD1 (6 bases). V was shortened by 2 bases and J by 1 base, with 18 bases between the two germline ends. The germline gives CDR1 MGHRA, CDR2 YSYEKL. This CDR3 is built from 18 residues. CDR3 residues: CASSQLPAGAKSNQPQHF. DNA of the CDR3: TGCGCCAGCAGCCAACTTCCGGCGGGGGCCAAAAGCAATCAGCCCCAGCATTTT.

The genes are TRBV19 and TRBJ2-5, with D possibly being TRBD1 (5 bases). The CDR3 loop spans 16 amino acids. Germline CDR1 LNHDA, CDR2 SQIVND (reference sequence). Trimming cost V 6 bases and J 5 bases, with 22 bases left between them. The CDR3 spells CASSPGGALTWETQYF. CDR3 nucleotides: TGTGCCAGTAGCCCAGGTGGGGCCCTAACGTGGGAGACCCAGTACTTC.

This clone was picked up a small number of times. This sequence joins TRBV4-1 and TRBJ1-1, with 9 bases lining up with TRBD1. CDR1 and CDR2 (germline): MGHRA, YSYEKL. This CDR3 has 14 amino acids. J was trimmed by 7 bases and V by 1 base; bases with no gene match: 4. The CDR3 nucleotides are TGCGCCAGCAGCCAAGGACGACAGGGGGGTGAAGCTTTCTTT. This gives the protein CASSQGRQGGEAFF.

The V call is TRBV6-4, the J call TRBJ1-5, with 8 bases that match TRBD1. The CDR3 loop spans 15 amino acids. Germline values: CDR1 MRHNA, CDR2 SNTAGT. V dropped 4 bases and J dropped 4; count of bases not matched to a gene: 6. CDR3 residues: CASSGDRLTNQPQHF. In DNA, the CDR3 is TGTGCCAGCAGTGGGGACAGGCTCACAAATCAGCCCCAGCATTTT.

The chain combines TRBV21-1 with TRBJ1-3; the table's D call TRBD1 went unverified against the DNA. TRBV21-1 is a pseudogene. The CDR3 has 13 amino acids. CDR3 sequence: CARKGTGGHTIYF. The CDR3 region has the DNA TGTGCCAGAAAGGGGACAGGGGGCCACACCATATATTTT.

The chain recombines TRBV10-1 with TRBJ2-2; tentative D call: TRBD2 (5 bases). Trimming stripped 4 bases from V and 6 bases from J, with 12 bases between. This CDR3 has 14 residues. Germline V gene data show CDR1 as WNHNN and CDR2 as SYGVQD (reference sequence). The CDR3 reads CASSGPLAPGELFF. The DNA of the CDR3 is TGCGCCAGCAGTGGTCCTCTAGCTCCCGGGGAGCTGTTTTTT.

This CDR3 reads CAFRGTSGSEQYF. The DNA of the CDR3 is TGTGCCTTCCGAGGGACTAGCGGAAGTGAGCAGTACTTC. The chain links TRBV6-1 to TRBJ2-7, with TRBD2 identical over 11 bases. This CDR3 comprises 13 residues. CDR1 and CDR2 (germline): MNHNS, SASEGT. V shed 11 bases and J 7 bases; nucleotides not matched to a gene: 10.